Listed here is a single T cell receptor (beta chain). Its antigen remains unidentified. The data are from a study of CD8+ T cells in alopecia areata. Overall study results and limits: Scalp clonality, along with expanded CD8+ clones among the top 100, was significantly decreased by tofacitinib.

Noted treatment: oral pan-JAK inhibitor, 5-10 mg twice daily. Following extraction, RNA underwent reverse transcription to cDNA, which served as the sequencing template. Produced via immunoSEQ multiplex PCR; TCRdb's table is partial and in-frame only. The profile shows approximately 280,000 clones, nearly 60% of them singletons. This CDR3 has 17 residues. Germline loops: CDR1 GTSNPN, CDR2 SVGIG (reference sequence). V was clipped by 2 bases and J by 2 bases; unmatched bases: 6. The source material was CD4+ T cells sorted from blood, sampled at week 24, from a patient treated with tofacitinib. The sequence derives from a human donor with alopecia areata. The rearrangement joins TRBV30 to TRBJ2-3; 14 positions match TRBD2. The CDR3 DNA reads TGTGCCTGGAGTAGTCCGGGACTAGCGGGGGTCACAGATACGCAGTATTTT. This translates into CAWSSPGLAGVTDTQYF.